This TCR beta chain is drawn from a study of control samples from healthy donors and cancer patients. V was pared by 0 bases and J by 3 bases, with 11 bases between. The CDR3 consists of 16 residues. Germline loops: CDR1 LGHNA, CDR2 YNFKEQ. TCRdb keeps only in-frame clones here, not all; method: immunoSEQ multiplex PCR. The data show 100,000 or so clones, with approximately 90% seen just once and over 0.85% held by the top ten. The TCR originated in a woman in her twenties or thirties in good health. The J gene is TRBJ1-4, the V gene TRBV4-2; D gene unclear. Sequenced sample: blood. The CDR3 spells CASSQDGRASNEKLFF. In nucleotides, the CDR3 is TGTGCCAGCAGCCAAGATGGTAGGGCCTCTAATGAAAAACTGTTTTTT.